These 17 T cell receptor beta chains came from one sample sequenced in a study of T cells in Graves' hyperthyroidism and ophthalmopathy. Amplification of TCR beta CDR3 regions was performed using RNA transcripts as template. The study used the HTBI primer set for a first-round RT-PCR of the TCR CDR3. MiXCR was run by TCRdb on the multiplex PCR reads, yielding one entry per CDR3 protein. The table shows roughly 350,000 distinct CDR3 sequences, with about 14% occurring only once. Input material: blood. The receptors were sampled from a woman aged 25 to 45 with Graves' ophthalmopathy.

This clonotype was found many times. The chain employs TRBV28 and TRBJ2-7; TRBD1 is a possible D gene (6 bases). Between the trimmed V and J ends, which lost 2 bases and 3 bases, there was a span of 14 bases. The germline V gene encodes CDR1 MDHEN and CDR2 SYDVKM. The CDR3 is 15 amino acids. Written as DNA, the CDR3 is TGTGCCAGCAGTTTAGGCAGGGCAGGGGACTACGAGCAGTACTTC. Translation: CASSLGRAGDYEQYF.

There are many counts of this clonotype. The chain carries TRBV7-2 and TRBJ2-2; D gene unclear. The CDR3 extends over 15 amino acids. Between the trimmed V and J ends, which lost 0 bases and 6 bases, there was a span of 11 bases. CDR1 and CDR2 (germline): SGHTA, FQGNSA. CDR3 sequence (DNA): TGTGCCAGCAGCTTAGCGAGGTCCATCGCCGGGGAGCTGTTTTTT. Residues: CASSLARSIAGELFF.

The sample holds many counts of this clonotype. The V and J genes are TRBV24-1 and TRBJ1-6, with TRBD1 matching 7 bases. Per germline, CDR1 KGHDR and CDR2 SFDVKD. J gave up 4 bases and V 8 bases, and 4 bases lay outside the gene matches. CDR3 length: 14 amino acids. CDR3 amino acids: CATTGTAYNSPLHF. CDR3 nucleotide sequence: TGTGCCACCACCGGGACAGCGTATAATTCACCCCTCCACTTT.

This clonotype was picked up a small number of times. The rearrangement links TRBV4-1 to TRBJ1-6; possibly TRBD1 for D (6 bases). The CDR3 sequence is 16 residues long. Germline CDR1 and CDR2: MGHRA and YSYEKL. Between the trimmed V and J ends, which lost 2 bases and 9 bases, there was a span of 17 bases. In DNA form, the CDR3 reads TGCGCCAGCAGCCAAAACTCCGGGACAAAGCTTTCACCCCTCCACTTT. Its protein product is CASSQNSGTKLSPLHF.

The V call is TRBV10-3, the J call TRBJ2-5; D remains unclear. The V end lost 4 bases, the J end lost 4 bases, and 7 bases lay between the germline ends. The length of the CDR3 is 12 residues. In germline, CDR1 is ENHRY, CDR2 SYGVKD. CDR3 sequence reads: CAISAQSETQYF. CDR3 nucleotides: TGTGCCATCAGTGCCCAGTCAGAGACCCAGTACTTC.

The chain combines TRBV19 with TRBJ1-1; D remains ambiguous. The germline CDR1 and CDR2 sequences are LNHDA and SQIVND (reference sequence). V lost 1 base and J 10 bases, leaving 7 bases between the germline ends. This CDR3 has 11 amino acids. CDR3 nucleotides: TGTGCCAGTAGTATAGGACCCGGAGCTTTCTTT. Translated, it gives CASSIGPGAFF.

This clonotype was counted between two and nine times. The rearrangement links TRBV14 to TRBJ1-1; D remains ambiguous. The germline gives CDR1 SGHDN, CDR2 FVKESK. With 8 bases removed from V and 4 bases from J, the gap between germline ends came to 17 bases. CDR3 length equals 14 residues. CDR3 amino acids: CASAPFLGPTEAFF. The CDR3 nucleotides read TGTGCCAGCGCCCCATTTCTCGGTCCCACTGAAGCTTTCTTT.

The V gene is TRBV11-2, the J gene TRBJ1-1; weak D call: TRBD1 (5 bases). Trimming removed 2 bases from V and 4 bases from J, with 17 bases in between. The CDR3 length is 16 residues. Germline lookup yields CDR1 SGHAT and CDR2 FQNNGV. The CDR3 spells CASSLIQGLTPTEAFF. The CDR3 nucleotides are TGTGCCAGCAGCTTAATTCAGGGACTTACCCCCACTGAAGCTTTCTTT.

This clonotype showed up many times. CDR3 nucleotides: TGTGCCAGCAGTCCCTCATGGGTTTCGGGACAATCCCTTTCAAGGTCCGGCTACACCTTC. Its protein product is CASSPSWVSGQSLSRSGYTF. The gene calls are TRBV6-1 and TRBJ1-2; tentatively, D is TRBD1 (6 bases). Germline lookup yields CDR1 MNHNS and CDR2 SASEGT. The CDR3 is 20 residues long. V was cut by 5 bases and J by 8 bases, with 36 bases left in between.

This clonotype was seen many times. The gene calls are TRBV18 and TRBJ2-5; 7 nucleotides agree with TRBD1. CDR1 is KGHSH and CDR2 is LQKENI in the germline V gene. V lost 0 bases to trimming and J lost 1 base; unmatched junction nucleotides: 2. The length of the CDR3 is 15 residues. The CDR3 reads CASSPPGTVQETQYF. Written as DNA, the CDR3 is TGTGCCAGCTCACCACCCGGGACAGTCCAAGAGACCCAGTACTTC.

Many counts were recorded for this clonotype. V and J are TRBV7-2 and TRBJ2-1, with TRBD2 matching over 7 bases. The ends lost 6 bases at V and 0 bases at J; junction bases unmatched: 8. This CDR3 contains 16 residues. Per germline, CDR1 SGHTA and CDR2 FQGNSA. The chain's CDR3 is CASRRLGGSSYNEQFF. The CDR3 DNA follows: TGTGCCAGCAGACGTCTGGGGGGGAGCTCCTACAATGAGCAGTTCTTC.

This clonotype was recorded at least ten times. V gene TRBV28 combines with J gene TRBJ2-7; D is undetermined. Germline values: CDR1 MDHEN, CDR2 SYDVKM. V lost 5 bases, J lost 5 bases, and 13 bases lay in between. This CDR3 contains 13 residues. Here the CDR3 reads CASSGVWVDEQYF. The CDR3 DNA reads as TGTGCCAGCAGTGGAGTTTGGGTTGACGAGCAGTACTTC.

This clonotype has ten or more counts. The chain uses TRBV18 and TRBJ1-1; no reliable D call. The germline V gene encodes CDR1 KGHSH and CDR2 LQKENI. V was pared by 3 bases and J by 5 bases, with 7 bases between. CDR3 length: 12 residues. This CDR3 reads CASSPSRTEAFF. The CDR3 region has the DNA TGTGCCAGCTCACCCTCCCGGACTGAAGCTTTCTTT.

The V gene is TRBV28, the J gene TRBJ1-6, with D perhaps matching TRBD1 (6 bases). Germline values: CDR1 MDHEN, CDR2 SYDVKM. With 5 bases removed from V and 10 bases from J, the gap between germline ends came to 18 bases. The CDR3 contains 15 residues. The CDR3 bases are TGTGCCAGCAGTCCATACAGGGTTCAGGGATCACCCCTCCACTTT. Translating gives CASSPYRVQGSPLHF.

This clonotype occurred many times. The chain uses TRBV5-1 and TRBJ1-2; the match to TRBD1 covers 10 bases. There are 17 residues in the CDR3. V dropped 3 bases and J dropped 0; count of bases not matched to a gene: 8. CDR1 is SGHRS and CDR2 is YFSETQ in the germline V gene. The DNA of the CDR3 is TGCGCCAGCAGCTCCGGGACAGGGGCCCCCTCTAACTATGGCTACACCTTC. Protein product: CASSSGTGAPSNYGYTF.

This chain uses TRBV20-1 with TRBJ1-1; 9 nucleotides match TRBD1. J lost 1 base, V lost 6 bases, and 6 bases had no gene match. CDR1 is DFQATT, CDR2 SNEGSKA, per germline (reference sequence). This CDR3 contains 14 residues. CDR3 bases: TGCAGTGCCGCACTGACAGGGGGGAACACTGAAGCTTTCTTT. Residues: CSAALTGGNTEAFF.

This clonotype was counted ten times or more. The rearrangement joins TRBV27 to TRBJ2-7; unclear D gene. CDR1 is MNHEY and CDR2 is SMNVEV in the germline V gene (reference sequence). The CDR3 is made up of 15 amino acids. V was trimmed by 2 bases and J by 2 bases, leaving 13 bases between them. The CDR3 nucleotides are TGTGCCAGCAGTTTAATTCCCGGGCCAACCTACGAGCAGTACTTC. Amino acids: CASSLIPGPTYEQYF.